These T cell receptor beta chains were read from a single sample in a study of shared T cell receptors in the human thymus. Sequencing used immunoSEQ multiplex PCR; TCRdb keeps in-frame clones, though not all of them. The repertoire includes 600,000 or so clones, more than 75% of them detected once, and 0.009% to 0.0095% sits in the top ten. These data were likewise used in another study, on human thymus T cells.

Material: thymocytes. The source of these receptors is a boy in the first two years of life with a congenital heart defect. The CDR3 runs from the conserved cysteine through the conserved F or W. Fields, in order: D gene, V gene, clone size, J gene, CDR3 protein, CDR3 DNA. The D gene is left open where the match is weak. Clone size is given for some rows only: seen once, a few or many times, or a class if the clone is expanded.

TRBD2,TRBV11-2,NA,TRBJ2-7,CASRVAGGGPYEQYF,TGTGCCAGCAGAGTAGCGGGCGGGGGACCCTACGAGCAGTACTTC
NA,TRBV9,NA,TRBJ2-7,CASSRGLGYEQYF,TGTGCCAGCAGTAGAGGATTGGGCTACGAGCAGTACTTC
NA,TRBV18,NA,TRBJ2-3,CASSPASTDTQYF,TGTGCCAGCTCACCGGCTAGCACAGATACGCAGTATTTT
TRBD2,TRBV6-5,once,TRBJ2-3,CASSRTRLGTDTQYF,TGTGCCAGCAGTAGGACTAGACTTGGCACAGATACGCAGTATTTT
TRBD1,TRBV11-2,once,TRBJ1-4,CASRHPGQGGEKLFF,TGTGCCAGCAGACACCCGGGCCAGGGGGGTGAAAAACTGTTTTTT
NA,TRBV28,NA,TRBJ2-7,CASSYRTADYEQYF,TGTGCCAGCAGTTACAGGACAGCCGACTACGAGCAGTACTTC
NA,TRBV6-5,NA,TRBJ1-2,CASSRDTYYGYTF,TGTGCCAGCAGCCGGGACACATACTATGGCTACACCTTC
NA,TRBV5-3,once,TRBJ1-5,CARSRGGGGVRNQPQHF,TGTGCCAGAAGCCGCGGGGGGGGCGGAGTACGCAATCAGCCCCAGCATTTT
TRBD1,TRBV19,NA,TRBJ1-1,CASSMRGQGGTEAFF,TGTGCCAGTAGTATGCGCGGACAGGGAGGCACTGAAGCTTTCTTT
TRBD1,TRBV30,NA,TRBJ1-4,CAWSAGGAGKLFF,TGTGCCTGGAGTGCAGGGGGCGCGGGGAAACTGTTTTTT
NA,TRBV5-4,NA,TRBJ2-7,CASSFSTAGHYEQYF,TGTGCCAGCAGCTTTTCTACTGCAGGGCACTACGAGCAGTACTTC
NA,TRBV11-2,NA,TRBJ2-7,CASSPHRRGYYEQYF,TGTGCCAGCAGCCCCCACCGCCGGGGGTACTACGAGCAGTACTTC
NA,TRBV5-5,NA,TRBJ2-1,CASSLGQGMVNEQFF,TGTGCCAGCAGCTTGGGGCAGGGAATGGTAAATGAGCAGTTCTTC
NA,TRBV27,NA,TRBJ1-5,CASSLNGANQPQHF,TGTGCCAGCAGTTTGAATGGGGCGAATCAGCCCCAGCATTTT
TRBD1,TRBV4-3,NA,TRBJ2-7,CASSQDGTGDYEQYF,TGCGCCAGCAGCCAAGATGGGACAGGAGACTACGAGCAGTACTTC
NA,TRBV4-3,NA,TRBJ1-2,CASSRKHWAYGYTF,TGCGCCAGCAGCCGAAAACACTGGGCCTATGGCTACACCTTC
NA,TRBV10-2,NA,TRBJ1-2,CASSDTRQPNYGYTF,TGCGCCAGCAGTGACACGCGACAGCCTAACTATGGCTACACCTTC
TRBD1,TRBV4-3,NA,TRBJ2-7,CASSQKQGARGGYEQYF,TGCGCCAGCAGCCAGAAACAGGGGGCGCGAGGGGGATACGAGCAGTACTTC
NA,TRBV27,NA,TRBJ1-1,CASRKGIGTEAFF,TGTGCCAGCAGGAAGGGGATCGGCACTGAAGCTTTCTTT
NA,TRBV7-2,NA,TRBJ2-7,CASSLKPPQGYEQYF,TGTGCCAGCAGCTTAAAACCCCCCCAGGGTTACGAGCAGTACTTC
TRBD2,TRBV7-9,NA,TRBJ2-1,CASSSRQGRAGGPYNEQFF,TGTGCCAGCAGCTCCCGACAGGGAAGAGCGGGAGGGCCTTACAATGAGCAGTTCTTC
TRBD2,TRBV5-1,NA,TRBJ2-7,CASRPGLADSYEQYF,TGCGCCAGCAGGCCTGGACTAGCGGACTCCTACGAGCAGTACTTC
TRBD1,TRBV27,NA,TRBJ2-5,CASSHQQGWETQYF,TGTGCCAGCAGTCACCAACAGGGGTGGGAGACCCAGTACTTC
TRBD2,TRBV6-6,NA,TRBJ2-1,CASSYSLAGGDNEQFF,TGTGCCAGCAGTTACTCCCTAGCGGGGGGGGACAATGAGCAGTTCTTC
NA,TRBV4-3,NA,TRBJ1-1,CASSQDEQAVNTEAFF,TGCGCCAGCAGCCAAGATGAACAGGCCGTTAACACTGAAGCTTTCTTT
NA,TRBV5-6,NA,TRBJ2-2,CASRSRGPTGELFF,TGTGCCAGCAGGAGCAGGGGTCCCACCGGGGAGCTGTTTTTT
NA,TRBV6-1,NA,TRBJ2-3,CASSKTGSTDTQYF,TGTGCCAGCAGCAAAACAGGGAGCACAGATACGCAGTATTTT
NA,TRBV6-6,few,TRBJ2-1,CASRGGEHRTNEQFF,TGTGCCAGCAGGGGCGGGGAACACAGAACAAATGAGCAGTTCTTC
NA,TRBV5-6,NA,TRBJ2-7,CASSLADRSIYEQYF,TGTGCCAGCAGCTTGGCTGACAGGAGCATCTACGAGCAGTACTTC
TRBD2,TRBV15,once,TRBJ2-1,CATRTSGGARNEQFF,TGTGCCACCAGGACTAGCGGGGGGGCCAGGAATGAGCAGTTCTTC
NA,TRBV5-5,NA,TRBJ2-3,CASSLPPLVRQAATDTQYF,TGTGCCAGCAGCTTGCCCCCACTAGTACGGCAGGCCGCCACAGATACGCAGTATTTT
TRBD1,TRBV10-3,NA,TRBJ1-5,CAISESQDRGRQPQHF,TGTGCCATCAGTGAGAGTCAGGACAGGGGACGGCAGCCCCAGCATTTT
NA,TRBV5-1,NA,TRBJ2-5,CASSLGRLYQETQYF,TGCGCCAGCAGCTTGGGCCGGTTGTACCAAGAGACCCAGTACTTC
NA,TRBV6-6,NA,TRBJ1-2,CASSYFGRLYAGYTF,TGTGCCAGCAGTTACTTTGGCAGGCTCTATGCGGGCTACACCTTC
TRBD2,TRBV18,NA,TRBJ2-4,CASSPSGDIGKNIQYF,TGTGCCAGCTCACCTAGCGGGGACATCGGTAAAAACATTCAGTACTTC
TRBD1,TRBV6-1,NA,TRBJ1-5,CASSAPDREEGQPQHF,TGTGCCAGCAGTGCCCCAGACAGGGAGGAAGGTCAGCCCCAGCATTTT
TRBD1,TRBV28,NA,TRBJ1-1,CASNLTGYTEAFF,TGTGCCAGCAATTTGACAGGGTACACTGAAGCTTTCTTT
TRBD1,TRBV6-1,NA,TRBJ1-4,CASSGVYRGTANEKLFF,TGTGCCAGCAGTGGGGTGTACAGGGGAACGGCTAATGAAAAACTGTTTTTT
NA,TRBV19,once,TRBJ1-5,CASRRGFDQPQHF,TGTGCCAGTAGACGGGGTTTCGATCAGCCCCAGCATTTT
TRBD1,TRBV27,NA,TRBJ2-7,CASTRTGSSYEQYF,TGTGCCAGCACTAGGACAGGGAGCTCCTACGAGCAGTACTTC
TRBD2,TRBV10-1,NA,TRBJ2-3,CASSEKVAGVTDTQYF,TGCGCCAGCAGTGAGAAAGTCGCGGGGGTCACAGATACGCAGTATTTT
TRBD1,TRBV27,once,TRBJ1-4,CASSSRTGVDEKLFF,TGTGCCAGCAGTTCACGGACAGGGGTTGACGAAAAACTGTTTTTT
TRBD2,TRBV30,NA,TRBJ2-7,CAWSALAGGLYEQYF,TGTGCCTGGAGTGCCCTAGCGGGAGGTCTCTACGAGCAGTACTTC
NA,TRBV6-1,once,TRBJ2-3,CASSEERVPDTQYF,TGTGCCAGCAGTGAGGAGCGGGTCCCAGATACGCAGTATTTT
NA,TRBV27,NA,TRBJ1-5,CASSLGGGNQPQHF,TGTGCCAGCAGTTTGGGGGGAGGGAATCAGCCCCAGCATTTT
TRBD1,TRBV28,NA,TRBJ1-2,CASSLFPTDRGRFYGYTF,TGTGCCAGCAGTTTATTCCCTACAGACAGGGGGCGCTTCTATGGCTACACCTTC
NA,TRBV9,NA,TRBJ1-2,CASSPAGNGNNYGYTF,TGTGCCAGCAGCCCCGCGGGTAACGGAAATAACTATGGCTACACCTTC
NA,TRBV19,NA,TRBJ1-5,CASSEGDKLSHQPQHF,TGTGCCAGTTCCGAAGGTGACAAGCTTTCACATCAGCCCCAGCATTTT
TRBD1,TRBV7-2,NA,TRBJ1-1,CASSLPRGQGRDTEAFF,TGTGCCAGCAGCTTACCGAGGGGACAGGGTAGGGACACTGAAGCTTTCTTT
TRBD2,TRBV19,once,TRBJ2-7,CASSITSGTYEQYF,TGTGCCAGTAGTATAACTAGCGGCACCTACGAGCAGTACTTC
NA,TRBV6-5,NA,TRBJ2-7,CASSYYASGDEQYF,TGTGCCAGCAGTTACTATGCTAGTGGAGACGAGCAGTACTTC
TRBD2,TRBV9,NA,TRBJ2-4,CASSVGGSGRDSGSKNIQYF,TGTGCCAGCAGCGTAGGCGGTAGCGGGAGGGATAGCGGGTCCAAAAACATTCAGTACTTC
NA,TRBV11-2,NA,TRBJ2-7,CASSLDLGAASYEQYF,TGTGCCAGCAGCTTGGATTTGGGCGCAGCATCCTACGAGCAGTACTTC
TRBD1,TRBV29-1,once,TRBJ1-2,CSVFLGTGRSQYGYTF,TGCAGCGTTTTCCTCGGGACAGGGCGATCTCAGTATGGCTACACCTTC
NA,TRBV23-1,NA,TRBJ2-3,CASSQSSGDTDTQYF,TGCGCCAGCAGTCAATCTTCAGGGGACACAGATACGCAGTATTTT
TRBD1,TRBV4-3,NA,TRBJ1-1,CASSQDVRTGARNTEAFF,TGCGCCAGCAGCCAAGATGTGAGGACAGGGGCCAGGAACACTGAAGCTTTCTTT
TRBD2,TRBV4-3,NA,TRBJ2-1,CASSQGSGGPYNEQFF,TGCGCCAGCAGCCAAGGAAGCGGGGGCCCCTACAATGAGCAGTTCTTC